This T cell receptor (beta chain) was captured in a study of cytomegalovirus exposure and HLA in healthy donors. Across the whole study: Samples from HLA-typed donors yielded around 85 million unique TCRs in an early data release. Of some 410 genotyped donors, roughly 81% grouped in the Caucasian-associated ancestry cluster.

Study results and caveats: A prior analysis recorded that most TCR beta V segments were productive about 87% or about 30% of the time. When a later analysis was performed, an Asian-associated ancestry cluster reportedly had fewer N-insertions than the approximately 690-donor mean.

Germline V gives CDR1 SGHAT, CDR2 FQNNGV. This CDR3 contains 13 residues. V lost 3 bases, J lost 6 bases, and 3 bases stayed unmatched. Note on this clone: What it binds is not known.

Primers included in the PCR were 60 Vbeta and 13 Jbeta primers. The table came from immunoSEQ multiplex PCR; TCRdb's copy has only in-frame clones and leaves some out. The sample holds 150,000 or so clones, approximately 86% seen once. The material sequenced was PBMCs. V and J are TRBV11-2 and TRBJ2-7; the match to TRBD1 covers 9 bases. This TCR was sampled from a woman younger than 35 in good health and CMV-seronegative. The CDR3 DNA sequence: TGTGCCAGCAGCTTGGACAGGGGACGCGAGCAGTACTTC. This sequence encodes CASSLDRGREQYF.